In this sample, the clone carrying this T cell receptor (beta chain) turned up once. These data come from a study of T cells after somatic rescue of genetic block. Germline V gene sequence: CDR1 LNHDA, CDR2 SQIVND (reference sequence). This CDR3 is 16 amino acids long. V shed 0 bases and J shed 1 base, with 13 bases lying between them. Using immunoSEQ multiplex PCR, the repertoire was profiled, and TCRdb retains in-frame clones only, with some absent. This table holds just over 14,000 clones, 70% to 85% found once. The sequenced material came from peripheral blood mononuclear cells (PBMCs). The receptor's source is a boy younger than 18. The gene calls are TRBV19 and TRBJ2-7; D remains unclear. CDR3 in DNA: TGTGCCAGTAGTATAGATGCCGGGCCCCAGTCCTACGAGCAGTACTTC. It codes for CASSIDAGPQSYEQYF.